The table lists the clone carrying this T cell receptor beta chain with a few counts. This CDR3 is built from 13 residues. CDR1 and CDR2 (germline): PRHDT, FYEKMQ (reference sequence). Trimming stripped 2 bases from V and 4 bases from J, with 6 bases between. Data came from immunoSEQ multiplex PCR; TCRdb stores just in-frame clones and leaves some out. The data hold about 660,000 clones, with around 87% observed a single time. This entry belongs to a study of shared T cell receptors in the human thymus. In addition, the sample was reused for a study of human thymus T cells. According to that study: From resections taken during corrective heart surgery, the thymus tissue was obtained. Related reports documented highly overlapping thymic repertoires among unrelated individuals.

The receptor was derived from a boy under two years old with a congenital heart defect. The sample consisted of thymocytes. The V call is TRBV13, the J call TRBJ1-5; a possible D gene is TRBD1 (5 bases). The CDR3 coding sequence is TGTGCCAGCAGCTTATCAGGGAATCAGCCCCAGCATTTT. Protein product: CASSLSGNQPQHF.